Each of the 5 T cell receptor beta chains below was sequenced from the same sample in a study of blood T cell repertoires in COVID-19. Libraries were prepared by immunoSEQ multiplex PCR; TCRdb keeps only in-frame clonotypes and omits some of them. Of about 200,000 clones listed, approximately 86% were seen once; the top ten hold around 0.93%. Specimen: peripheral blood. The receptor source for this set is a man aged 60-69 years with COVID-19, enrolled during active disease.

This clone was detected a few times. V and J are TRBV30 and TRBJ1-5; maybe TRBD1 (6 bases). Per germline, CDR1 GTSNPN and CDR2 SVGIG (reference sequence). The CDR3 has 15 amino acids. V was pared by 2 bases and J by 1 base, with 12 bases between. The CDR3 loop is CAWSHRDMSNQPQHF. The DNA for the CDR3 is TGTGCCTGGAGTCACCGGGACATGAGCAATCAGCCCCAGCATTTT.

The table lists this clone with a count of one. The chain links TRBV18 to TRBJ1-1, with D perhaps matching TRBD1 (6 bases). The CDR3 covers 14 residues. The V end was cut by 6 bases, the J end by 3 bases, with 14 bases between. Per germline, CDR1 KGHSH and CDR2 LQKENI. The DNA for the CDR3 is TGTGCCAGCTCGCTACAGGGCTTTGACACTGAAGCTTTCTTT. Its translation is CASSLQGFDTEAFF.

V is TRBV19 and J is TRBJ1-5; 8 bases line up with TRBD1. The CDR3 sequence is 18 residues long. From germline, CDR1 is LNHDA and CDR2 SQIVND (reference sequence). V dropped 6 bases and J dropped 2; count of bases not matched to a gene: 15. The CDR3 nucleotides are TGTGCCAGTAGCCCTGACAGGGGCCGAATTGGGGGCAATCAGCCCCAGCATTTT. This encodes CASSPDRGRIGGNQPQHF.

V usage is TRBV6-5 and J usage is TRBJ2-7, with TRBD1 as a possible D gene (6 bases). This CDR3 is built from 16 residues. V was trimmed by 2 bases and J by 4 bases, leaving 18 bases between them. Germline assignment: CDR1 MNHEY and CDR2 SVGAGI. In DNA, the CDR3 is TGTGCCAGCAGTTACGCCACTACAGGGTATTCTTACGAGCAGTACTTC. It encodes CASSYATTGYSYEQYF.

The chain is built from TRBV5-1 and TRBJ2-1, with a weak D call TRBD1 (6 bases). CDR1 SGHRS and CDR2 YFSETQ come from the germline V gene. V lost 7 bases, J lost 8 bases, and 16 bases lay in between. The CDR3 covers 13 residues. CDR3 sequence reads: CASWKGGFDEQFF. In nucleotides, the CDR3 is TGCGCCAGCTGGAAAGGGGGATTCGATGAGCAGTTCTTC.